This T cell receptor beta chain was identified during a study of cytomegalovirus exposure and HLA in healthy donors. At the level of the study: Early released data comprised 80 million to 100 million unique TCRs from HLA-typed donors.

Study results and limitations: V- and J-gene trimming in TCR beta was tied to a missense DCLRE1C variant by an analysis performed later. Both high specificity and high sensitivity reportedly marked the classifier's diagnosis of cytomegalovirus status.

V dropped 7 bases and J dropped 0; count of bases not matched to a gene: 13. The CDR3 runs to 19 residues. Germline V lookup: CDR1 SGHRS, CDR2 YFSETQ. Primers: 60 Vbeta forward and 13 Jbeta reverse. Original processing notes: Later, 80 million or so unique TCR beta chains were counted in an analysis, and roughly 11 million of them were shared. Method: immunoSEQ multiplex PCR; TCRdb's copy keeps in-frame clones and lacks some. V and J calls and clone size are those listed in that table; D and trimming were worked out from the DNA. The sample yields under 200,000 clones, roughly 80% seen once. A note on this clone: Its antigen remains unknown.

Sequenced material: PBMCs. The sequence was obtained from a man aged 25 to 40 in good health and CMV-seronegative. The rearrangement joins TRBV5-1 to TRBJ2-1; 13 nucleotides agree with TRBD2. CDR3 in amino acids: CASPRLAGGTPPSYNEQFF. The DNA for the CDR3 is TGCGCCAGCCCCCGACTAGCGGGAGGAACCCCCCCCTCCTACAATGAGCAGTTCTTC.